This record covers a single T cell receptor (beta chain). The antigen is not known. The naive CD8 subset, CD45RO-negative cells positively selected for CCR7, excluded terminally differentiated effector memory CD45RA+ cells. The record originates from a study of shared clonotypes between healthy human individuals. Findings and caveats of the study: Naive subsets generally had larger estimated richness than memory subsets.

The CDR3 sequence is 15 residues long. With 3 bases clipped from V and 7 bases from J, the junction kept 9 bases outside the gene matches. Germline CDR1 and CDR2: SGHRS and YFSETQ. Several immunoSEQ 96-well plates shared each subset's DNA, each plate a replicate. Produced via immunoSEQ multiplex PCR; TCRdb's table is partial and in-frame only. The table has over 2 million clones, about 95% seen once. V gene TRBV5-1 combines with J gene TRBJ2-3, with 9 bases that match TRBD2. The sample was naive CD8+ T cells sorted from blood. The receptor comes from a man between 18 and 35 years old in good health. The CDR3 sequence is CASSSYSGSRYTQYF. CDR3 DNA: TGCGCCAGCAGCTCCTATAGCGGGAGTCGGTATACGCAGTATTTT. Variable domain in full (rest from reference TRBV5-1 and TRBJ2-3): KAGVTQTPRYLIKTRGQQVTLSCSPISGHRSVSWYQQTPGQGLQFLFEYFSETQRNKGNFPGRFSGRQFSNSRSEMNVSTLELGDSALYLCASSSYSGSRYTQYFGPGTRLTVL.